This T cell receptor beta chain was observed in a study of identical twins. V was shortened by 2 bases and J by 6 bases, with 11 bases between the two germline ends. The CDR3 is 12 residues long. Germline values: CDR1 GTSNPN, CDR2 SVGIG (reference sequence). Healthy Caucasians were all of the donors. Using its own MiXCR run on the 5' RACE reads, TCRdb lists one record per CDR3 protein. The sample lists 350,000 to 600,000 distinct CDR3 sequences, 14% occurring once. A further study also used this sample, focusing on yellow fever vaccine responses in identical twins. That source reports: Twin vaccine T cell responses reportedly seemed partly convergent, partly personalized.

This chain links TRBV30 with TRBJ2-7; D not certain. The sequence was obtained from a young woman in good health. Sequencing used CD4+ T cells sorted from blood. CDR3 bases: TGTGCCTGGAGTATTTCCGTCGGCGAGCAGTACTTC. Translation gives CAWSISVGEQYF.